These 22 T cell receptor beta chains came from one sample sequenced in a study of cytomegalovirus exposure and HLA in healthy donors. Assay: immunoSEQ multiplex PCR; the TCRdb copy retains only in-frame clones and omits some. This table holds some 140,000 clones, about 90% found once. The sample comprised PBMCs. Every receptor here comes from a man in his late teens or twenties in good health and CMV-seronegative.

The chain recombines TRBV11-2 with TRBJ1-2, with D tentatively TRBD1 (6 bases). Between the trimmed V and J ends, which lost 5 bases and 4 bases, there was a span of 11 bases. The CDR3 loop spans 13 amino acids. The germline V gene encodes CDR1 SGHAT and CDR2 FQNNGV. CDR3 bases: TGTGCCAGCAGCCTCACAGGGTCCTATGGCTACACCTTC. Translation: CASSLTGSYGYTF.

The V gene is TRBV7-6, the J gene TRBJ1-3, with D possibly TRBD1 on 5 matching bases. The V and J ends lost 5 bases and 2 bases respectively, with 7 bases between them. CDR1 is SGHVS, CDR2 FNYEAQ, per germline. The CDR3 covers 13 residues. The CDR3 region has the DNA TGTGCCAGCAGCCAGGACACTGGAAACACCATATATTTT. This encodes CASSQDTGNTIYF.

This chain connects TRBV7-9 to TRBJ2-1, with a possible D match to TRBD1 (5 bases). V lost 3 bases and J lost 12, with 15 bases in between. The CDR3 spans 13 residues. Germline loops: CDR1 SEHNR, CDR2 FQNEAQ (reference sequence). CDR3 loop: CASSFGDSLWQFF. The DNA for the CDR3 is TGTGCCAGCAGCTTCGGCGACAGTCTATGGCAGTTCTTC.

The chain recombines TRBV5-1 with TRBJ1-1; 8 bases are a match to TRBD1. V trimming: 5 bases; J trimming: 4 bases; junction bases outside the gene matches: 4. The CDR3 is made up of 13 amino acids. The germline V gene has CDR1 SGHRS and CDR2 YFSETQ. The CDR3 DNA reads as TGCGCCAGCAGGCCTACAGGGGGCACTGAAGCTTTCTTT. Translation gives CASRPTGGTEAFF.

The V and J genes are TRBV10-2 and TRBJ2-2; a possible D gene is TRBD1 (5 bases). V gave up 6 bases and J gave up 1 base, with 9 bases separating them. CDR1 is WSHSY and CDR2 is SAAADI in the germline V gene. The CDR3 has 14 residues. The CDR3 reads CASSTQVNTGELFF. DNA of the CDR3: TGCGCCAGCAGCACACAGGTGAACACCGGGGAGCTGTTTTTT.

The chain carries TRBV5-4 and TRBJ1-4, with 7 bases identical to TRBD1. CDR3 size: 14 residues. The V segment lost 5 bases and the J segment 5 bases; nucleotides outside the gene matches: 6. Germline values: CDR1 SGHNT, CDR2 YYREEE (reference sequence). CDR3 loop: CASSRDSKNEKLFF. The CDR3 DNA sequence: TGTGCCAGCAGTCGGGACAGCAAAAATGAAAAACTGTTTTTT.

The genes are TRBV6-6 and TRBJ1-1; 8 bases are a match to TRBD1. Germline V lookup: CDR1 MNHNY, CDR2 SVGAGI (reference sequence). The V and J ends lost 6 bases and 5 bases, in that order; junction bases with no gene match: 8. The CDR3 totals 14 residues. CDR3 in amino acids: CASREGQGLTEAFF. The CDR3 nucleotides read TGTGCCAGCAGAGAAGGACAGGGCCTGACTGAAGCTTTCTTT.

This sequence joins TRBV19 and TRBJ1-5; D is unclear. Per germline, CDR1 LNHDA and CDR2 SQIVND (reference sequence). V was clipped by 5 bases and J by 4 bases, with 6 bases between them. The CDR3 contains 12 residues. The CDR3 DNA reads as TGTGCCAGTAGTCTCAGGAATCAGCCCCAGCATTTT. It encodes CASSLRNQPQHF.

V gene TRBV2 combines with J gene TRBJ1-5; 7 positions agree with TRBD1. The germline V gene encodes CDR1 SNHLY and CDR2 FYNNEI. This CDR3 region has 15 residues. V was clipped by 4 bases and J by 1 base; unmatched bases: 4. The DNA of the CDR3 is TGTGCCAGCAGTGCCAGGGGGGAGAGCAATCAGCCCCAGCATTTT. Translated: CASSARGESNQPQHF.

The CDR3 region is CASSPRDRTYEQYF. As DNA, the CDR3 is TGTGCCAGCAGTCCCCGGGACAGGACCTACGAGCAGTACTTC. The chain uses TRBV27 and TRBJ2-7; the match to TRBD1 covers 8 bases. From germline, CDR1 is MNHEY and CDR2 SMNVEV (reference sequence). This CDR3 contains 14 residues. Trimming took 5 bases from V and 2 from J; bases not matched to a gene: 5.

The CDR3 is CASSLYGVGTYEQYF. CDR3 DNA sequence: TGTGCCAGCAGCTTGTACGGGGTCGGAACCTACGAGCAGTACTTC. This chain connects TRBV5-5 to TRBJ2-7; tentative D call: TRBD2 (5 bases). The V gene lost 1 base and the J gene lost 2 bases, with 13 bases spanning the gap. Germline loops: CDR1 SGHKS, CDR2 YYEKEE (reference sequence). This CDR3 spans 15 amino acids.

The gene calls are TRBV7-8 and TRBJ1-1; possible D gene TRBD1, 6 bases. The germline V and J ends were trimmed by 5 bases and 1 base, with 11 bases remaining between them. The CDR3 extends over 14 amino acids. CDR1 SGHVS and CDR2 FQNEAQ come from the germline V gene. This chain's CDR3 is CASSQQGTNTEAFF. The CDR3 nucleotides read TGTGCCAGCAGCCAACAGGGTACGAACACTGAAGCTTTCTTT.

This chain links TRBV4-3 with TRBJ2-2; 14 bases line up with TRBD2. Per germline, CDR1 LGHNA and CDR2 YSLEER. CDR3 length equals 17 residues. The J segment lost 6 bases and the V segment lost 1 base, leaving 4 bases of the junction unmatched. The CDR3, as DNA: TGCGCCAGCAGCCAAGTGGGGACTAGCGGGAGCTCCGGGGAGCTGTTTTTT. Translation gives CASSQVGTSGSSGELFF.

The sample holds a few counts of this clone. CDR3 protein: CASSEQGMTNEKLFF. The CDR3 DNA sequence: TGTGCCAGCAGTGAGCAGGGTATGACTAATGAAAAACTGTTTTTT. The rearrangement joins TRBV2 to TRBJ1-4, with D possibly being TRBD1 (5 bases). The CDR3 covers 15 residues. Germline V gives CDR1 SNHLY, CDR2 FYNNEI. V was clipped by 3 bases and J by 2 bases, with 10 bases between them.

V gene TRBV7-9 combines with J gene TRBJ2-2; 9 bases are shared with TRBD1. The J segment lost 0 bases and the V segment lost 9 bases, leaving 2 bases of the junction unmatched. Germline V gives CDR1 SEHNR, CDR2 FQNEAQ (reference sequence). The CDR3 covers 14 residues. CDR3: CARGQGSNTGELFF. The CDR3 nucleotides read TGTGCCAGGGGACAGGGATCGAACACCGGGGAGCTGTTTTTT.

This sequence joins TRBV9 and TRBJ2-1; D possibly corresponds to TRBD2 (6 bases). Germline loops: CDR1 SGDLS, CDR2 YYNGEE. Trimming took 4 bases from V and 3 from J, leaving 14 bases between them. The CDR3 length is 15 residues. The CDR3 is CASSTTSTSYNEQFF. The CDR3 region has the DNA TGTGCCAGCAGCACCACGTCGACTAGCTACAATGAGCAGTTCTTC. The entire variable domain, with the rest obtained from reference TRBV9 and TRBJ2-1, is as follows: DSGVTQTPKHLITATGQRVTLRCSPRSGDLSVYWYQQSLDQGLQFLIQYYNGEERAKGNILERFSAQQFPDLHSELNLSSLELGDSALYFCASSTTSTSYNEQFFGPGTRLTVL.

This clone was recorded a few times. The chain couples TRBV7-2 to TRBJ2-5, with 8 bases matching TRBD2. The length of the CDR3 is 15 residues. The J segment lost 0 bases and the V segment lost 0 bases, leaving 0 bases of the junction unmatched. CDR1 SGHTA and CDR2 FQGNSA come from the germline V gene. The CDR3 sequence is CASSLASGNQETQYF. For the CDR3, the DNA is TGTGCCAGCAGCTTAGCTAGCGGGAACCAAGAGACCCAGTACTTC.

The chain links TRBV7-9 to TRBJ2-5, with TRBD1 as a possible D gene (5 bases). V was cut by 4 bases and J by 5 bases, with 11 bases left in between. Looked up from germline, CDR1 is SEHNR and CDR2 is FQNEAQ (reference sequence). The CDR3 has 13 residues. CDR3 coding DNA: TGTGCCAGCAGCTCCAGGGAAACGGAGACCCAGTACTTC. Amino acids: CASSSRETETQYF.

The V gene is TRBV19, the J gene TRBJ1-5; D gene uncertain. The CDR3 runs 13 residues. Germline-derived CDR1 and CDR2 are LNHDA and SQIVND (reference sequence). Trimming stripped 5 bases from V and 6 bases from J, with 11 bases between. The CDR3 nucleotides read TGTGCCAGTAGTCCGGGTTTAGGTCAGCCCCAGCATTTT. Its translation is CASSPGLGQPQHF.

This chain joins TRBV5-1 and TRBJ2-5; 8 nucleotides align to TRBD2. The CDR3 spans 17 residues. V dropped 4 bases and J dropped 1; count of bases not matched to a gene: 12. Per the germline V gene, CDR1 is SGHRS and CDR2 is YFSETQ. The DNA of the CDR3 is TGCGCCAGCAGCATCGGACTAGCTTCGAATATCCAAGAGACCCAGTACTTC. Its protein product is CASSIGLASNIQETQYF.

The V and J genes are TRBV29-1 and TRBJ2-1; TRBD2 agrees at 10 bases. Losses at the gene ends were 6 bases for V and 3 bases for J; bases not matched to a gene: 5. The CDR3 extends over 14 amino acids. Germline CDR1 and CDR2: SQVTM and ANQGSEA. The DNA of the CDR3 is TGCAGCGTCTTTAGCGGGAGGATCTACAATGAGCAGTTCTTC. Encoded protein: CSVFSGRIYNEQFF.

This chain connects TRBV4-3 to TRBJ2-1, with TRBD1 matching 10 bases. Germline V gene data show CDR1 as LGHNA and CDR2 as YSLEER. With 1 base clipped from V and 0 bases from J, the junction kept 9 bases outside the gene matches. CDR3 length: 19 residues. CDR3 protein: CASSQGFVGTGDSYNEQFF. Here the CDR3 DNA reads TGCGCCAGCAGCCAAGGGTTTGTAGGGACAGGGGACTCCTACAATGAGCAGTTCTTC.